Following are 17 T cell receptor beta chains from one sample sequenced in a study of T cell responses to AZD1222 COVID-19 vaccine (dated by TCRdb to about 2021). Receptor libraries were prepared by the immunoSEQ multiplex PCR assay. In TCRdb, the immuneACCESS table is reduced to in-frame sequences with V and J assigned. These tables do not hold every clone; where another copy was compared, an unresolved V gene accounts for under half, and the others remain unexplained. Here the sample has 150,000 to 200,000 clones; about 90% occur a single time. The top ten hold roughly 1.4% of the sample. This sample's time point label indicates: about 28 days (+/-7) after the second vaccine dose. The input for sequencing was peripheral blood, taken 28 days after the second AZD1222 dose. The origin of the receptors is an adult who received the AZD1222 COVID-19 vaccine.

The rearrangement joins TRBV6-2 or TRBV6-3 to TRBJ1-1; no clear D. CDR1 and CDR2 from the germline V gene are MNHEY and SVGEGT. Trimming removed 2 bases from V and 1 base from J, with 8 bases in between. The CDR3 contains 14 residues. Here the CDR3 reads CASSYGWGNTEAFF. In DNA, the CDR3 is TGTGCCAGCAGTTACGGGTGGGGGAACACTGAAGCTTTCTTT.

The rearrangement joins TRBV4-2 to TRBJ1-1, with D maybe TRBD1 (5 bases). From germline, CDR1 is LGHNA and CDR2 YNFKEQ. The V end was cut by 5 bases, the J end by 3 bases, with 13 bases between. This CDR3 has 14 residues. The DNA for the CDR3 is TGTGCCAGCAGCTCAACGTCAGGGTACACTGAAGCTTTCTTT. The encoded protein is CASSSTSGYTEAFF.

V usage is TRBV7-9 and J usage is TRBJ2-3; the D is unclear. The CDR3 is 13 residues long. With 4 bases removed from V and 0 bases from J, the gap between germline ends came to 5 bases. Germline loops: CDR1 SEHNR, CDR2 FQNEAQ (reference sequence). CDR3 amino acids: CASSSDSTDTQYF. In DNA form, the CDR3 reads TGTGCCAGCAGCTCGGACAGCACAGATACGCAGTATTTT.

This clone has more than one count but fewer than ten. The chain is built from TRBV6-2 or TRBV6-3 and TRBJ2-1; D ambiguous. The V gene lost 5 bases and the J gene lost 5 bases, with 10 bases spanning the gap. In germline, CDR1 is MNHEY, CDR2 SVGEGT. The CDR3 has 13 amino acids. The CDR3 region has the DNA TGTGCCAGCAGTCCAACAGAGAACAATGAGCAGTTCTTC. It translates to CASSPTENNEQFF.

This clone appeared a single time. The chain couples TRBV28 to TRBJ1-2; D perhaps matches TRBD1 (5 bases). Germline V lookup: CDR1 MDHEN, CDR2 SYDVKM. Trimming removed 11 bases from V and 2 bases from J, with 18 bases in between. The length of the CDR3 is 14 residues. The CDR3 region has the DNA TGTGCCGGTATATACCGGGGGTTGAACTATGGCTACACCTTC. Encoded protein: CAGIYRGLNYGYTF.

This chain links TRBV7-9 with TRBJ1-2; D gene ambiguous. The germline V gene encodes CDR1 SEHNR and CDR2 FQNEAQ (reference sequence). The CDR3 covers 12 residues. With 2 bases removed from V and 6 bases from J, the gap between germline ends came to 7 bases. The CDR3 sequence: CASSLSVDGYTF. The CDR3 region has the DNA TGTGCCAGCAGCTTATCCGTCGATGGCTACACCTTC.

The J gene is TRBJ2-2, the V gene TRBV7-2; 7 bases match TRBD2. The V gene end was trimmed by 2 bases and the J gene end by 8 bases; junction bases not matched to a gene: 5. Germline V gene sequence: CDR1 SGHTA, CDR2 FQGNSA. The CDR3 has 14 amino acids. The CDR3 DNA reads TGTGCCAGCAGCTTAATAACGGGGGGAGGGGAGCTGTTTTTT. Translation gives CASSLITGGGELFF.

V gene TRBV11-2 combines with J gene TRBJ1-3; D is ambiguous. Trimming pared 7 bases from V and 0 bases from J, leaving 22 bases between. The CDR3 covers 18 residues. Germline loops: CDR1 SGHAT, CDR2 FQNNGV. The CDR3 DNA is TGTGCCAGCACCCGACGGGGAGGGTCACCTTTCTCTGGAAACACCATATATTTT. As protein: CASTRRGGSPFSGNTIYF.

The chain links TRBV7-8 to TRBJ1-4, with TRBD1 as a possible D gene (5 bases). The CDR3 loop spans 15 amino acids. V was cut by 5 bases and J by 6 bases, with 16 bases left in between. The V gene's germline CDR1 is SGHVS and CDR2 FQNEAQ. The CDR3 nucleotides are TGTGCCAGCAGCCAAAACCGGGGCCAGGATGAAAAACTGTTTTTT. It specifies CASSQNRGQDEKLFF.

This rearrangement joins TRBV28 to TRBJ1-5; 7 bases agree with TRBD1. V trimming: 6 bases; J trimming: 1 base; junction bases outside the gene matches: 12. In germline, CDR1 is MDHEN, CDR2 SYDVKM. CDR3 length: 17 amino acids. CDR3 in DNA: TGTGCCAGCAGGGAAACAGGGGTATATCGGAGCAATCAGCCCCAGCATTTT. It translates to CASRETGVYRSNQPQHF.

The chain is built from TRBV5-8 and TRBJ1-1; D gene uncertain. Germline loops: CDR1 SGHTS, CDR2 YDEGEE. Trimming removed 2 bases at V and 7 bases at J, with 12 bases between. The CDR3 runs 13 residues. CDR3 coding DNA: TGTGCCAGCAGCTTTGACGGTGGAGATGAAGCTTTCTTT. Translating it yields CASSFDGGDEAFF.

The V gene is TRBV30, the J gene TRBJ2-2, with 10 bases that match TRBD2. J was trimmed by 1 base and V by 5 bases; bases with no gene match: 1. Germline V gene sequence: CDR1 GTSNPN, CDR2 SVGIG (reference sequence). The CDR3 covers 14 residues. CDR3 sequence reads: CAWASGGNTGELFF. The CDR3, as DNA: TGTGCCTGGGCTAGCGGGGGGAACACCGGGGAGCTGTTTTTT.

The rearrangement uses TRBV29-1 and TRBJ1-1; possible D gene TRBD1, 6 bases. Germline V gene lookup returns CDR1 SQVTM and CDR2 ANQGSEA. This CDR3 comprises 14 residues. With 4 bases removed from V and 1 base from J, the gap between germline ends came to 13 bases. The CDR3 here is CSVGTGLGNTEAFF. Written as DNA, the CDR3 is TGCAGCGTTGGAACAGGGCTGGGGAACACTGAAGCTTTCTTT.

The chain links TRBV28 to TRBJ2-7; D remains unclear. The CDR3 runs to 15 residues. The V gene's germline CDR1 is MDHEN and CDR2 SYDVKM. V dropped 4 bases and J dropped 3 bases, with 16 bases sitting between them. The CDR3 is CASSSPVVFLYEQYF. For the CDR3, the DNA is TGTGCCAGCAGTTCCCCCGTAGTTTTTCTCTACGAGCAGTACTTC.

The V gene is TRBV7-3, the J gene TRBJ2-5; D gene uncertain. Germline V CDR1 and CDR2: SGHTA, FQGTGA. This CDR3 is 13 amino acids long. As DNA, the CDR3 is TGTGCTAGTGCCGGGTATCATGGGGAGACCCAGTACTTC. Amino acid sequence: CASAGYHGETQYF.

The J gene is TRBJ2-1, the V gene TRBV7-8, with 9 bases identical to TRBD2. Germline CDR1 is SGHVS and CDR2 is FQNEAQ. Trimming removed 0 bases from V and 9 bases from J; junction bases left unmatched: 6. CDR3 length equals 15 residues. CDR3 DNA sequence: TGTGCCAGCAGCTTAGCGGCGGGAGGGCCGAGTGAGCAGTTCTTC. Translating gives CASSLAAGGPSEQFF.

The chain recombines TRBV15 with TRBJ2-1; weak D call: TRBD2 (6 bases). CDR3 length: 15 amino acids. The germline V gene encodes CDR1 LNHNV and CDR2 YYDKDF (reference sequence). Trimming pared 4 bases from V and 10 bases from J, leaving 20 bases between. The CDR3 sequence: CATSIPGTSRAEQFF. CDR3 DNA sequence: TGTGCCACCAGCATTCCCGGGACTTCCCGAGCGGAGCAGTTCTTC.